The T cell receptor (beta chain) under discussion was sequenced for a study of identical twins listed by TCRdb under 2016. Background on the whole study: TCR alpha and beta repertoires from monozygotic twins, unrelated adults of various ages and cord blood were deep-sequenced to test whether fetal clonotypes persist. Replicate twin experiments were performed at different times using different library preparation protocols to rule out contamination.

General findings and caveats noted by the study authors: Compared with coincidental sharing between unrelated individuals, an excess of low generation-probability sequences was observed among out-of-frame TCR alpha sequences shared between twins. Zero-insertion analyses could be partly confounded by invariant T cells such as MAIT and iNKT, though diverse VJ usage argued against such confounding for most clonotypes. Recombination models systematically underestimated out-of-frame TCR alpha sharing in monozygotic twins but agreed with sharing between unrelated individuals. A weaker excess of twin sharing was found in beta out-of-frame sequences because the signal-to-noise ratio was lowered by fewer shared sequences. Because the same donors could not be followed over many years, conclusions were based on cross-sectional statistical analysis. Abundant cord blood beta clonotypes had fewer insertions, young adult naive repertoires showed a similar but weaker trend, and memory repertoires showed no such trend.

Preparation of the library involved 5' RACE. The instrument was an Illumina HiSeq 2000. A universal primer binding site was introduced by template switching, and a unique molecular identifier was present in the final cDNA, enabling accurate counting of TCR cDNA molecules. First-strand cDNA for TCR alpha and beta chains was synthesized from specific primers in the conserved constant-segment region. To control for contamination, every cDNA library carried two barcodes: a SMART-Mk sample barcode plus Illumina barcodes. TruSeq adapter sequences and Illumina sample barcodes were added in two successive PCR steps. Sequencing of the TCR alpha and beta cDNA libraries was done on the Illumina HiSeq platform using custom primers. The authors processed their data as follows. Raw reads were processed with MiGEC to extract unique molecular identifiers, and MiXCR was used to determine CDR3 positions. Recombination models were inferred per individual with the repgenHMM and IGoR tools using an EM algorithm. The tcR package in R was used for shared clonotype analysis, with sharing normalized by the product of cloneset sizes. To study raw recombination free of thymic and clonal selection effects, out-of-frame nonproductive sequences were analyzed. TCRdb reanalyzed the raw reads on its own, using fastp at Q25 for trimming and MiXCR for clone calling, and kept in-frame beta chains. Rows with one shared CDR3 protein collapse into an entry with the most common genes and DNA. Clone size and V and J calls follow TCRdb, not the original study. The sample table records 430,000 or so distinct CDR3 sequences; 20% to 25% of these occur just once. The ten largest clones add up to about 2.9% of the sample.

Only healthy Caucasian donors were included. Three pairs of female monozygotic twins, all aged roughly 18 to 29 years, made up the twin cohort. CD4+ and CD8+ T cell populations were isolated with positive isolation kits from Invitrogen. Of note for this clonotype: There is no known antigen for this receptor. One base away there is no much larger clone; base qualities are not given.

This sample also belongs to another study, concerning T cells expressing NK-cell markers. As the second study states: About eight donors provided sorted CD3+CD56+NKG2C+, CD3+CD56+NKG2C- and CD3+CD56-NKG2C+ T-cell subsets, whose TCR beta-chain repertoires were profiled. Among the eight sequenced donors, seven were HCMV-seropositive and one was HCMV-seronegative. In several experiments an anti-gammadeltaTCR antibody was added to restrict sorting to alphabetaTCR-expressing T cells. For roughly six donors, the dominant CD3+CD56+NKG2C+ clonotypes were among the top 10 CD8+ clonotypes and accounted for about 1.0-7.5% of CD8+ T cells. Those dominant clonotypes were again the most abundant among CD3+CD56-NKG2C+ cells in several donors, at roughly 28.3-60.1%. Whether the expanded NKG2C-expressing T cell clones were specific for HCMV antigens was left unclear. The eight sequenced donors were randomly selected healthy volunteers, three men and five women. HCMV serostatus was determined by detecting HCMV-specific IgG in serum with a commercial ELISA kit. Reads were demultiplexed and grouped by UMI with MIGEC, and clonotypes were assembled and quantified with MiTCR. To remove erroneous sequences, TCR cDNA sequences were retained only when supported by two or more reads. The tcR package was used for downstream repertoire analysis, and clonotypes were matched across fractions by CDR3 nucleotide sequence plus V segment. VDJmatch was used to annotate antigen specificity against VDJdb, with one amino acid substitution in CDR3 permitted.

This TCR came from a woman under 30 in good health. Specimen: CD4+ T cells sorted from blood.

The DNA reads TGTGCCAGCACCGCGGCCGGGGGGCCCACTGAAGCTTTCTTT. Its protein reads: CASTAAGGPTEAFF. The rearranged segments are TRBV12-3 or TRBV12-4 and TRBJ1-1; TRBD1 is possibly the D segment (6 matching bases). The CDR3 runs 14 residues from the cysteine to the phenylalanine. CDR3 DNA only is kept here, 42 bases in frame from base 1. At the junction V is shortened by 7 bases and J by 4 bases, with 16 bases in between.